The 23 T cell receptor beta chains reported below all come from one sample, sequenced in a study of cytomegalovirus exposure and HLA in healthy donors. PCR amplification relied on 60 Vbeta primers (plus 13 Jbeta primers). TCRdb's table, derived via immunoSEQ multiplex PCR, lists solely in-frame clones and lacks some. Of under 200,000 clones in the sample, more than 70% are singletons; the top ten hold around 8.3%. Material for sequencing was PBMCs. The receptors originated from a woman between 40 and 55 years old in good health and CMV-seropositive.

The rearrangement joins TRBV28 to TRBJ1-2; weak D call: TRBD1 (6 bases). This CDR3 is built from 15 residues. Germline CDR1 and CDR2: MDHEN and SYDVKM. Trimming pared 4 bases from V and 8 bases from J, leaving 20 bases between. The CDR3 is CASSWGSGAPRGYTF. Here the CDR3 DNA reads TGTGCCAGCAGTTGGGGGTCAGGGGCTCCGAGGGGCTACACCTTC.

This clone was counted a few times. The genes are TRBV10-2 and TRBJ1-5, with TRBD1 as a possible D gene (6 bases). Per the germline V gene, CDR1 is WSHSY and CDR2 is SAAADI. The CDR3 has 16 residues. V was trimmed by 3 bases and J by 3 bases, leaving 15 bases between them. In nucleotides, the CDR3 is TGCGCCAGCAGTGATGGAAAGGGGGTTATCAATCAGCCCCAGCATTTT. Its translation: CASSDGKGVINQPQHF.

In this sample, this clone turned up once. The chain carries TRBV18 and TRBJ2-3, with 11 positions matching TRBD1. CDR3 length: 14 residues. V shed 3 bases, J shed 4 bases, and the junction held 0 bases outside the gene matches. Germline loops: CDR1 KGHSH, CDR2 LQKENI. Written as DNA, the CDR3 is TGTGCCAGCTCACCGGGACAGGGGGCAGATACGCAGTATTTT. Its translation is CASSPGQGADTQYF.

The rearrangement uses TRBV27 and TRBJ1-1; no clear D gene. The CDR3 contains 13 residues. Germline lookup yields CDR1 MNHEY and CDR2 SMNVEV (reference sequence). Trimming stripped 6 bases from V and 6 bases from J, with 14 bases between. Here the CDR3 reads CASRSVNAPEAFF. In DNA, the CDR3 is TGTGCCAGCAGGTCAGTCAATGCCCCTGAAGCTTTCTTT.

This rearrangement joins TRBV7-3 to TRBJ2-3, with a possible D match to TRBD2 (5 bases). CDR3 length equals 14 residues. V shed 5 bases and J shed 4 bases, with 13 bases lying between them. The germline V gene has CDR1 SGHTA and CDR2 FQGTGA. CDR3 in amino acids: CASSPLGGADTQYF. In DNA form, the CDR3 reads TGTGCCAGCAGCCCGCTAGGAGGCGCAGATACGCAGTATTTT.

The rearrangement links TRBV9 to TRBJ2-1; 8 bases align to TRBD2. The J segment lost 2 bases and the V segment lost 3 bases, leaving 7 bases of the junction unmatched. The CDR3 spans 16 residues. Per the germline V gene, CDR1 is SGDLS and CDR2 is YYNGEE. CDR3 in amino acids: CASSALTSVAYNEQFF. For the CDR3, the DNA is TGTGCCAGCAGCGCCTTGACTAGCGTGGCCTACAATGAGCAGTTCTTC.

This chain connects TRBV5-1 to TRBJ1-2; tentative D call: TRBD1 (5 bases). Germline V CDR1 and CDR2: SGHRS, YFSETQ. V gave up 0 bases and J gave up 8 bases, with 20 bases separating them. The CDR3 is made up of 16 amino acids. CDR3 residues: CASSLGWSEKGEGYTF. CDR3 nucleotide sequence: TGCGCCAGCAGCTTGGGTTGGTCGGAAAAAGGGGAAGGCTACACCTTC.

The chain links TRBV14 to TRBJ2-7, with 10 bases fitting TRBD1. The CDR3 is 13 amino acids. Germline loops: CDR1 SGHDN, CDR2 FVKESK. V shed 4 bases, J shed 6 bases, and the junction held 3 bases outside the gene matches. The CDR3: CASSPRDRGEQYF. CDR3 sequence (DNA): TGTGCCAGCAGCCCTCGGGACAGGGGCGAGCAGTACTTC.

J is TRBJ2-3 and V is TRBV28; TRBD2 matches 14 bases. Germline CDR1 MDHEN, CDR2 SYDVKM. The CDR3 is made up of 16 amino acids. V shed 5 bases, J shed 4 bases, and the junction held 5 bases outside the gene matches. CDR3 DNA sequence: TGTGCCAGCAGTCCACGACTAGCGGGAGGGCCAGATACGCAGTATTTT. Translation: CASSPRLAGGPDTQYF.

This chain joins TRBV11-2 and TRBJ2-2; 8 bases line up with TRBD2. This CDR3 has 15 amino acids. Per germline, CDR1 SGHAT and CDR2 FQNNGV. V trimming: 5 bases; J trimming: 4 bases; junction bases outside the gene matches: 6. Here the CDR3 DNA reads TGTGCCAGCAGCCCGGGACTAGTTTCCACCGGGGAGCTGTTTTTT. Encoded protein: CASSPGLVSTGELFF.

The chain recombines TRBV7-9 with TRBJ2-3; D might be TRBD1 (6 bases). The CDR3 totals 15 residues. The V end lost 5 bases, the J end lost 2 bases, and 14 bases lay between the germline ends. Germline V gene data show CDR1 as SEHNR and CDR2 as FQNEAQ (reference sequence). The CDR3 is CASSADGTPTDTQYF. The CDR3 nucleotides are TGTGCCAGCAGCGCTGACGGGACACCCACAGATACGCAGTATTTT.

A few counts support this clone. V usage is TRBV6-1 and J usage is TRBJ2-3; TRBD1 matches at 9 bases. Losses at the gene ends were 3 bases for V and 5 bases for J; bases not matched to a gene: 9. From germline, CDR1 is MNHNS and CDR2 SASEGT. The CDR3 contains 16 residues. Written as DNA, the CDR3 is TGTGCCAGCAGTGAGGACAGGGGTCCGGCTCGAGATACGCAGTATTTT. Encoded protein: CASSEDRGPARDTQYF.

This sequence joins TRBV9 and TRBJ1-1, with 9 nucleotides matching TRBD1. The junction had 5 bases not matched to a gene; V was cut back by 3 bases and J by 2 bases. The CDR3 has 15 amino acids. The V gene's germline CDR1 is SGDLS and CDR2 YYNGEE. CDR3 DNA: TGTGCCAGCAGCGGGGGACAGGGAGTCAACACTGAAGCTTTCTTT. This codes for CASSGGQGVNTEAFF.

J is TRBJ2-1 and V is TRBV5-4; 9 bases fit TRBD2. The ends lost 3 bases at V and 0 bases at J; junction bases unmatched: 7. This CDR3 region has 17 residues. Per the germline V gene, CDR1 is SGHNT and CDR2 is YYREEE (reference sequence). Here the CDR3 reads CASSSASGVSSYNEQFF. CDR3 coding DNA: TGTGCCAGCAGCTCGGCTAGCGGGGTAAGCTCCTACAATGAGCAGTTCTTC.

The V call is TRBV29-1, the J call TRBJ2-1, with 8 positions matching TRBD1. The length of the CDR3 is 14 residues. Germline assignment: CDR1 SQVTM and CDR2 ANQGSEA. V was clipped by 7 bases and J by 2 bases; unmatched bases: 7. This chain's CDR3 is CSDWTGLAYNEQFF. CDR3 DNA sequence: TGCAGCGACTGGACAGGGCTAGCCTACAATGAGCAGTTCTTC.

This clone was found a few times. The J gene is TRBJ2-1, the V gene TRBV6-5; TRBD2 matches 9 bases. The ends lost 6 bases at V and 5 bases at J; junction bases unmatched: 8. Germline V lookup: CDR1 MNHEY, CDR2 SVGAGI. This CDR3 has 15 amino acids. Here the CDR3 reads CASSPPTSGHNEQFF. The CDR3 DNA is TGTGCCAGCAGCCCTCCGACTAGCGGCCACAATGAGCAGTTCTTC.

The rearrangement links TRBV6-5 to TRBJ2-7; the match to TRBD2 covers 7 bases. The CDR3 runs 15 residues. V gave up 0 bases and J gave up 4 bases; unmatched junction bases: 6. Germline-derived CDR1 and CDR2 are MNHEY and SVGAGI. In DNA, the CDR3 is TGTGCCAGCAGTTACTCGGGAGGGCTGTATTACGAGCAGTACTTC. Its translation is CASSYSGGLYYEQYF.

This clone was recorded a few times. At one end the junction does not follow the germline gene, possibly because of a read error. This chain links TRBV6-6 with TRBJ2-7, with 13 bases aligning to TRBD2. CDR1 MNHNY and CDR2 SVGAGI come from the germline V gene (reference sequence). There are 13 residues in the CDR3. CDR3 amino acids: CASSYRGLAGENF. DNA of the CDR3: TGTGCCAGCAGTTACCGCGGACTAGCGGGAGAGAACTTC.

The genes are TRBV6-1 and TRBJ2-1; 8 bases map to TRBD2. CDR3 size: 15 residues. V lost 4 bases and J lost 8; bases outside the gene matches: 10. Per germline, CDR1 MNHNS and CDR2 SASEGT. The CDR3 DNA is TGTGCCAGCAGTGCGGAAGTAGCGGGAACCGATGAGCAGTTCTTC. This sequence encodes CASSAEVAGTDEQFF.

The chain uses TRBV7-9 and TRBJ1-2; 8 positions agree with TRBD1. The CDR3 runs 14 residues. Losses at the gene ends were 5 bases for V and 3 bases for J; bases not matched to a gene: 5. Germline lookup yields CDR1 SEHNR and CDR2 FQNEAQ (reference sequence). In DNA form, the CDR3 reads TGTGCCAGCAGCCCCGGACAGGGACACTATGGCTACACCTTC. As protein: CASSPGQGHYGYTF.

The rearrangement links TRBV28 to TRBJ2-7; 9 nucleotides align to TRBD1. This CDR3 region has 13 residues. The trim removed 8 bases at V and 4 bases at J, leaving 6 bases unmatched. Germline CDR1 and CDR2: MDHEN and SYDVKM. This chain's CDR3 is CASRDRAQYEQYF. The CDR3 nucleotides are TGTGCCAGCCGGGACAGGGCTCAATACGAGCAGTACTTC.

The CDR3 region is CASSLARSGANVLTF. The CDR3, as DNA: TGTGCCAGCAGCTTAGCGAGATCTGGGGCCAACGTCCTGACTTTC. The V gene is TRBV7-9, the J gene TRBJ2-6; D is unclear. Germline assignment: CDR1 SEHNR and CDR2 FQNEAQ (reference sequence). Trimming took 0 bases from V and 1 from J, leaving 4 bases between them. CDR3 size: 15 residues. Variable domain in full (rest from reference TRBV7-9 and TRBJ2-6): DTGVSQNPRHKITKRGQNVTFRCDPISEHNRLYWYRQTLGQGPEFLTYFQNEAQLEKSRLLSDRFSAERPKGSFSTLEIQRTEQGDSAMYLCASSLARSGANVLTFGAGSRLTVL.

This chain joins TRBV6-5 and TRBJ2-7; TRBD2 matches at 7 bases. This CDR3 has 15 amino acids. Unmatched junction bases numbered 14, after V lost 6 bases and J lost 6 bases. Germline V gene data show CDR1 as MNHEY and CDR2 as SVGAGI. CDR3 region: CASSRDPGREGEQYF. For the CDR3, the DNA is TGTGCCAGCAGCCGCGACCCCGGCAGGGAGGGCGAGCAGTACTTC.